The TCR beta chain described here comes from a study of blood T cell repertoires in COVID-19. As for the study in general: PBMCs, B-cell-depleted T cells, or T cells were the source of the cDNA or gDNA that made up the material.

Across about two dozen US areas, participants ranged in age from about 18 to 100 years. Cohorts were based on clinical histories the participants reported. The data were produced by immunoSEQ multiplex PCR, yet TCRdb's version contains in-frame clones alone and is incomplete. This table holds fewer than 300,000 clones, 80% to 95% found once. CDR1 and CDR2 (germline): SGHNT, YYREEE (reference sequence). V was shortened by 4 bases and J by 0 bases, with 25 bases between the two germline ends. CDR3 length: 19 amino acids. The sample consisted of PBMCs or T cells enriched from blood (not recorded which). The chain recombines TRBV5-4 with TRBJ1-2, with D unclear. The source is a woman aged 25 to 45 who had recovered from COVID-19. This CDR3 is CASSGRGGGRNPSNYGYTF. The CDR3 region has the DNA TGTGCCAGCAGCGGACGGGGAGGCGGCAGGAACCCCTCTAACTATGGCTACACCTTC. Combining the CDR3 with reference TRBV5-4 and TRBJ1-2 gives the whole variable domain ETGVTQSPTHLIKTRGQQVTLRCSSQSGHNTVSWYQQALGQGPQFIFQYYREEENGRGNFPPRFSGLQFPNYSSELNVNALELDDSALYLCASSGRGGGRNPSNYGYTFGSGTRLTVV.